This T cell receptor beta chain originates from a study of shared clonotypes between healthy human individuals (TCRdb year 2020). Notes on the research overall: The cohort comprised a couple of women and a few men aged 18 to 49 years. For each donor, CD4 naive and CD4 memory were each run on three plates, CD8 naive on two plates, and CD8 memory on one plate. The study deeply sequenced blood TCR repertoires of several healthy adults to estimate repertoire size and the extent of clonotype sharing between individuals. To increase sequencing depth and limit assay-specific biases, TCR repertoire library preparation and sequencing were carried out by different laboratories using diverse techniques. Each donor's leukapheresis produced roughly between about 0.9 and 9.5 billion PBMCs. Overall study outcomes, separate from this receptor: Larger estimated clonotype richness was generally found for naive subsets than for memory subsets. The genetic and exposure-history diversity represented was limited by the small number of donors. Pairwise subsampling led to the expectation that sequencing depth would affect the degree of clonotype sharing among donors. Incomplete sequencing was indicated by rarefaction of sorted-subset datasets, despite the large sequencing depth. Only blood was sampled, and tissue TCR repertoires likely differ from those in blood. Compared with non-shared clonotypes, the clonotypes found in all four sorted-subset donors had higher generation probabilities. About 5% of naive CD4, around 4% of naive CD8, 2% to 2.5% of memory CD4, and about 0.4% of memory CD8 clonotypes were shared across several donors.

Using the deep immunoSEQ assay, TCR CDR3 regions were amplified from genomic DNA by multiplex PCR. Extracted genomic DNA from each cell subset was spread evenly across all wells of several immunoSEQ 96-well plates, with each plate serving as a replicate. For sorted subsets, 150 to 200 ng genomic DNA, equal to about 30,000 T cell genomes, was loaded into each replicate PCR. Purified libraries were quantified with a Qubit 3.0 fluorometer, sized on a Bioanalyzer 2100, and re-quantified with the KAPA Library Quantification kit. Each immunoSEQ 96-well plate was sequenced on its own single-read 150-cycle Illumina NextSeq 550 flow cell. Concerning the study's data processing: The immunoSEQ output contained only junctional sequences without quality scores, so filtering could not match that applied to full-length reads. Sequences were annotated with PyIR, a Python wrapper for IgBLAST v1.9, using IMGT germline references to assign V/J genes and CDR3. Reads were removed for weak V/J assignments (E-value above 1e-6), missing CDR3, stop codons, out-of-frame junctions, or ambiguous translated residues. V3J clonotypes were defined as sequences sharing an identical inferred V gene, J gene, and CDR3 amino acid sequence. To compute the percentage overlap between repertoires, the number of shared unique clonotypes was divided by the size of the smaller repertoire. Richness of each repertoire was evaluated using RTK rarefaction, the Chao1 estimator, and Recon v2.1 estimates of unobserved clonotypes. For all TCRbeta clonotypes obtained by the gDNA method from several donors, generation probabilities were computed with OLGA. As stored in TCRdb, this immuneACCESS dataset retains in-frame rearrangements with V and J assigned. A fraction of the clones does not appear; measured against another copy, unresolved V genes explain less than half of the discrepancy, and the remainder lacks a known reason. The D gene and trimming were derived from the DNA, and the V and J assignments and clone size from that table. In this sample the table shows 2 million to 3 million clones, approximately 93% of which occur a single time. In total, the top ten clones hold about 0.34% of the sample.

Counted from cysteine to phenylalanine, this CDR3 has 15 amino acids. Only CDR3 DNA is held: 45 bases, read in frame from base 1. CDR1 and CDR2 were assigned from the germline V gene as SGHTA and FQGNSA. V is cut back by 1 base and J by 6 bases, with 5 bases in the junction unmatched. As concerns this clone: Which antigen it targets is not known. No qualities accompany the bases; no much larger clone lies one base away.

The donors were healthy, HIV-negative adults who had no recently reported acute infections or vaccinations. All donors were Caucasian adults living in Nashville, Tennessee, USA. Magnetic negative selection was used to enrich CD4+ T cells, after which naive cells were positively selected on CD45RA and the negative fraction became the memory subset. After blood collection by leukapheresis, PBMCs were isolated using Ficoll-Histopaque density gradient centrifugation and then cryopreserved in the vapor phase of liquid nitrogen. Purity and quantity of every magnetically sorted T cell population were checked by analytical flow cytometry. From each sorted fraction, genomic DNA was isolated and quantified by UV absorbance on a Nanodrop 2000c.

The TCR comes from a man younger than 35 in good health. Some clones in this sample may be carry-over from other donors' samples. Sequenced material: naive CD4+ T cells from PBMCs. What this sample's cell subset or site label stands for: CD45RA+ positively selected. The chain was built from TRBV7-2 and TRBJ2-2; TRBD1 agrees with 7 junctional bases. The nucleotide sequence is given as TGTGCCAGCAGCTTAGGACAGGGAATCCCCGGGGAGCTGTTTTTT. Protein translation: CASSLGQGIPGELFF.